This record looks at one T cell receptor beta chain sequence and its context. At one end, the junction sequence differs from germline, possibly due to a read error. This sample is part of a study of blood T cells in healthy people across ages. This CDR3 comprises 15 residues. CDR1 SGHTS and CDR2 YDEGEE come from the germline V gene. PCR was performed a second time for about 6 to 12 cycles using a sample-barcoded 5' primer and a J-beta primer mix. TCRdb itself ran the 5' RACE reads through MiXCR, one entry per CDR3 protein. The table includes roughly 1,500,000 distinct CDR3 sequences, around 35% detected once.

The genes are TRBV5-8 and TRBJ2-3; D might be TRBD1 or TRBD2, each matching 6 bases. The TCR comes from a woman aged 30 to 39 in good health. Input material: blood. CDR3 loop: CAGSFRLGGGDTQYF. The CDR3 coding sequence is TGTGCCGGCAGCTTTCGACTCGGGGGCGGAGATACGCAGTATTTT.